This T cell receptor beta chain derives from a study of OX40 agonist ivuxolimab in advanced cancers. Sequenced by immunoSEQ multiplex PCR; TCRdb stores in-frame clones only, minus some. The sample includes around 44,000 clones, roughly 90% seen only once; the top ten take 0.45% to 0.6%. CDR3 length: 14 residues. Per the germline V gene, CDR1 is SGHNT and CDR2 is YENEEA. Source: CD4+ or CD8+ T cells sorted from blood, taken in a trial of the OX40 agonist ivuxolimab. This sequence joins TRBV11-3 and TRBJ2-5; D remains ambiguous. The better agreement between TRBJ2-7 and the DNA end casts doubt on the J call. The source of this sequence is an adult with an advanced solid tumor such as melanoma, head and neck, liver or kidney cancer. CDR3 in amino acids: CASSLDVGFDEQYF. The CDR3 region has the DNA TGTGCCAGCAGCTTAGATGTAGGGTTCGACGAGCAGTACTTC.